One and the same sample provided the 17 T cell receptor beta chains below, sequenced in a study of monozygotic twins with inflammatory bowel disease (dated by TCRdb to between 2017 and 2020). Receptors were amplified or captured by 5' RACE. TCRdb lists the instrument as Illumina HiSeq 2500. TCRdb reanalyzed the reads, keeping one entry per CDR3 protein sequence and omitting DNA. This sample's table carries approximately 400,000 distinct CDR3 sequences. 2.4% of the sample is in the top ten clones. Sequenced input: blood. The source is a human donor with ulcerative colitis or Crohn's disease, or a healthy co-twin of an affected twin (not recorded which).

The chain uses TRBV5-1 and TRBJ1-1; TCRdb selects TRBD1, and the lack of DNA leaves this call unchecked. Germline values: CDR1 SGHRS, CDR2 YFSETQ. The length of the CDR3 is 14 residues. The CDR3 region is CASSQGALNTEAFF.

The rearrangement joins TRBV20-1 to TRBJ1-6; TCRdb designates TRBD1, a call that cannot be tested without DNA. The CDR3 length is 13 residues. CDR1 and CDR2 (germline): DFQATT, SNEGSKA (reference sequence). The CDR3: CSASGTDNSPLHF.

This sequence joins TRBV29-1 and TRBJ2-7; TCRdb indicates TRBD1, and absent DNA this call remains unverified. The CDR3 runs 13 residues. Germline values: CDR1 SQVTM, CDR2 ANQGSEA. The chain's CDR3 is CSVGQGSSYEQYF.

J is TRBJ1-5 and V is TRBV19; TCRdb calls TRBD1, which cannot be checked without DNA. The CDR3 has 14 residues. Germline V CDR1 and CDR2: LNHDA, SQIVND (reference sequence). CDR3 loop: CASSTRDRDQPQHF.

The chain links TRBV6-1 to TRBJ1-6; the D call from TCRdb, TRBD1, cannot be confirmed without DNA. The CDR3 consists of 18 residues. Germline V gene data show CDR1 as MNHNS and CDR2 as SASEGT. This CDR3 is CASSSGTSLSSYNSPLHF.

The chain uses TRBV5-1 and TRBJ1-2; TCRdb reports TRBD1, a call that lacks DNA to check it against. The CDR3 consists of 14 residues. Germline V gene data show CDR1 as SGHRS and CDR2 as YFSETQ. The CDR3 sequence: CASSQLQGRYGYTF.

The rearrangement links TRBV30 to TRBJ2-5; TCRdb returns TRBD1, unconfirmable since there is no DNA. The CDR3 covers 15 residues. In germline, CDR1 is GTSNPN, CDR2 SVGIG (reference sequence). CDR3 protein: CAWSVGQGKAETQYF.

The J gene is TRBJ2-1, the V gene TRBV29-1. The CDR3 consists of 14 residues. Per germline, CDR1 SQVTM and CDR2 ANQGSEA. CDR3 region: CSVSQDISYNEQFF.

V and J are TRBV18 and TRBJ2-7; with no DNA, the TCRdb D assignment of TRBD1 cannot be verified. Germline V gives CDR1 KGHSH, CDR2 LQKENI. The CDR3 totals 15 residues. The CDR3 loop is CASSPPVGHNYEQYF.

J is TRBJ2-1 and V is TRBV12-3 or TRBV12-4; TCRdb lists TRBD2, though no DNA is available to test this call. The CDR3 runs to 12 residues. CDR3 sequence: CASSYTSGQQFF.

The CDR3 loop is CASSPPPSANIQYF. This chain joins TRBV7-2 and TRBJ2-4; without DNA, the TCRdb call of TRBD1 cannot be checked. The CDR3 length is 14 residues. Germline CDR1 and CDR2: SGHTA and FQGNSA.

This rearrangement joins TRBV6-6 to TRBJ2-7; TCRdb reports TRBD1, a call that lacks DNA to check it against. The germline CDR1 and CDR2 sequences are MNHNY and SVGAGI (reference sequence). The CDR3 covers 14 residues. CDR3 amino acids: CASSKQGAVYEQYF.

CDR3 sequence: CASVSDTPNTGELFF. The chain is built from TRBV5-1 and TRBJ2-2. Germline CDR1 and CDR2: SGHRS and YFSETQ. This CDR3 is 15 amino acids long.

V is TRBV12-3 or TRBV12-4 and J is TRBJ1-2. The CDR3 extends over 13 amino acids. CDR3 loop: CASSADVNYGYTF.

The chain is built from TRBV7-9 and TRBJ2-1. Per the germline V gene, CDR1 is SEHNR and CDR2 is FQNEAQ (reference sequence). The CDR3 runs 13 residues. The CDR3: CASSLTGWDEQFF.

CDR3 in amino acids: CAIRPGEADTQYF. V and J are TRBV10-3 and TRBJ2-3; TCRdb picks TRBD1, but there is no DNA to check that call. There are 13 residues in the CDR3. Germline V gene lookup returns CDR1 ENHRY and CDR2 SYGVKD.

The chain employs TRBV19 and TRBJ1-4; TCRdb selects TRBD1, and the lack of DNA leaves this call unchecked. CDR1 LNHDA and CDR2 SQIVND come from the germline V gene (reference sequence). This CDR3 is built from 14 residues. The CDR3 sequence: CASSPGQGREKLFF.